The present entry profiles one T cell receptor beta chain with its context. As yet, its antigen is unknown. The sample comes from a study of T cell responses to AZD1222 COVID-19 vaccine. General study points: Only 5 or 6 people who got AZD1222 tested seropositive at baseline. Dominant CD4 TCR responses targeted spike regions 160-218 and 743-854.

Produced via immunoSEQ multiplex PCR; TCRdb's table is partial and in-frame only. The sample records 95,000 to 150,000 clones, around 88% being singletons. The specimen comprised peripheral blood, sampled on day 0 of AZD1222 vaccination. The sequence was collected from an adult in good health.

CDR3 nucleotides: TGTGCCAGCAGCCAAACTGCGGGACCTGAAGCTTTCTTT. This sequence encodes CASSQTAGPEAFF. This chain uses TRBV7-9 with TRBJ1-1; D may be TRBD1 (5 bases). The V end lost 5 bases, the J end lost 6 bases, and 13 bases lay between the germline ends. CDR1 and CDR2 from the germline V gene are SEHNR and FQNEAQ (reference sequence). CDR3 length: 13 residues.